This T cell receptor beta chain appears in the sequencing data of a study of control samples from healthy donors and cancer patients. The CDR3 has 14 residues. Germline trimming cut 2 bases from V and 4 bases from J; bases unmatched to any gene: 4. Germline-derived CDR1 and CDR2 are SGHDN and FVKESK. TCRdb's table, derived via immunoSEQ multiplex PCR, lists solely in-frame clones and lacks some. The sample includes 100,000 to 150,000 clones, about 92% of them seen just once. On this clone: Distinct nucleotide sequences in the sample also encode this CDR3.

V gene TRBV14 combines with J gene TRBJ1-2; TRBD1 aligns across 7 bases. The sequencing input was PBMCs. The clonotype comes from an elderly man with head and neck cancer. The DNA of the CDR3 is TGTGCCAGCAGCCAAAGCGGGACAGCCTATGGCTACACCTTC. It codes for CASSQSGTAYGYTF.